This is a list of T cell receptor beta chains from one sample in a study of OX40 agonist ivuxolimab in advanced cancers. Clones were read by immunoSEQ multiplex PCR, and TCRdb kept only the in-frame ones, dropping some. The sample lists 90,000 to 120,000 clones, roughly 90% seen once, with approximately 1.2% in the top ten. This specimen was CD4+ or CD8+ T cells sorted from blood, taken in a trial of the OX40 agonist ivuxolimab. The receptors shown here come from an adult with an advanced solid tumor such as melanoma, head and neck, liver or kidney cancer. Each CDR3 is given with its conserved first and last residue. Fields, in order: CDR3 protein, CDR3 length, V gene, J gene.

CASSPAIYNEQFF,13,TRBV18,TRBJ2-1
CASSRLAGTNEQFF,14,TRBV7-2,TRBJ2-1
CASSQGAGSSTDTQYF,16,TRBV4-3,TRBJ2-3
CAWSGGGSLGQPQHF,15,TRBV30,TRBJ1-5
CASSPGTGNTDTQYF,15,TRBV7-3,TRBJ2-3
CATTSGRGDNEQFF,14,TRBV7-2,TRBJ2-1
CASSQGPAGHEQFF,14,TRBV4-2,TRBJ2-1
CASSWDGNTGELFF,14,TRBV11-2,TRBJ2-2
CASSASTSGNTGELFF,16,TRBV19,TRBJ2-2
CASSFPGTAVGGYTF,15,TRBV28,TRBJ1-2
CASSPGLAAYNEQFF,15,TRBV7-2,TRBJ2-1
CASSEWVNTEAFF,13,TRBV25-1,TRBJ1-1
CSGSNNEQFF,10,TRBV29-1,TRBJ2-1
CASSPSQTKEEFF,13,TRBV18,TRBJ2-1
CASSLFLGGLFQETQYF,17,TRBV7-2,TRBJ2-5
CASSEKGALRSGANVLTF,18,TRBV6-1,TRBJ2-6
CASRKGLNTDTQYF,14,TRBV19,TRBJ2-3
CASRARLAGGPGGELFF,17,TRBV5-6,TRBJ2-2
CASGLVPLSLAGASGANVLTF,21,TRBV12-5,TRBJ2-6
CASSPPGLAGDNEQFF,16,TRBV18,TRBJ2-1
CASSSPGAGKRYGYTF,16,TRBV11-1,TRBJ1-2
CASSLYSWEGRVDTQYF,17,TRBV11-2,TRBJ2-3
CAISEVPSGTRGNEQYF,17,TRBV10-3,TRBJ2-7
CASSPNGFLYEAFF,14,TRBV11-2,TRBJ1-1
CASRDRGAGNTIYF,14,TRBV2,TRBJ1-3
CSASTFPEAFF,11,TRBV20-1,TRBJ1-1
CASSVGGHSNQPQHF,15,TRBV2,TRBJ1-5
CASSLAGTSPLHF,13,TRBV7-9,TRBJ1-6
CASSSSGPGNTIYF,14,TRBV27,TRBJ1-3
CASSPSTGNTEAFF,14,TRBV18,TRBJ1-1
CASSLASTGRETQYF,15,TRBV7-7,TRBJ2-5
CASSPSGRGLATQYF,15,TRBV27,TRBJ2-5
CASSSLLAGGHEQYF,15,TRBV6-6,TRBJ2-7
CASSRRLAVGREETQYF,17,TRBV5-6,TRBJ2-5
CASSGQATNEKLFF,14,TRBV5-8,TRBJ1-4
CASRSKAYGYTF,12,TRBV19,TRBJ1-2
CASSLNGKETQYF,13,TRBV7-2,TRBJ2-5
CASSLGLATYNEQFF,15,TRBV5-1,TRBJ2-1
CASSLDRPYNEQFF,14,TRBV5-1,TRBJ2-1
CASSYGSNTEAFF,13,TRBV6-5,TRBJ1-1